The 29 T cell receptor beta chains below were found in one sample sequenced in a study of T-cell memory formation after mild COVID-19. TCRdb re-derived calls from the 5' RACE reads in MiXCR, one entry per CDR3 protein. The sample records around 82,000 distinct CDR3 sequences, roughly 13% being singletons. Material for sequencing was PBMCs or a T cell subset sorted from them (not recorded which). The receptors were gathered from a man between 18 and 35 years old who had mild COVID-19 (a few samples of this study predate the infection). Cell type and time point are not known.

V gene TRBV20-1 combines with J gene TRBJ1-3, with D maybe TRBD1 (6 bases). Trimming removed 4 bases from V and 0 bases from J, with 16 bases in between. Per germline, CDR1 DFQATT and CDR2 SNEGSKA (reference sequence). The CDR3 is 16 residues long. The CDR3 region is CSATPLDRYSGNTIYF. CDR3 coding DNA: TGCAGTGCTACTCCCCTGGACAGATACTCTGGAAACACCATATATTTT.

In its sample, this clonotype was seen a few times. The rearrangement uses TRBV5-5 and TRBJ1-2, with 7 bases that match TRBD1. Germline trimming cut 4 bases from V and 3 bases from J; bases unmatched to any gene: 21. There are 19 residues in the CDR3. Germline V gives CDR1 SGHKS, CDR2 YYEKEE (reference sequence). The CDR3 protein is CASSPEVGQGGRGDYGYTF. The CDR3 nucleotides are TGTGCCAGCAGCCCGGAGGTCGGCCAGGGGGGTCGAGGAGACTATGGCTACACCTTC.

The gene calls are TRBV6-5 and TRBJ2-5; 7 bases are shared with TRBD2. The ends lost 0 bases at V and 4 bases at J; junction bases unmatched: 8. The CDR3 is 16 residues long. Per the germline V gene, CDR1 is MNHEY and CDR2 is SVGAGI. CDR3 sequence: CASSYSLTPGGETQYF. The CDR3 coding sequence is TGTGCCAGCAGTTACTCGTTGACCCCGGGGGGAGAGACCCAGTACTTC.

This clonotype was counted between two and nine times. The chain carries TRBV6-2 or TRBV6-3 and TRBJ1-5; D is possibly TRBD1 (6 bases). This CDR3 is built from 14 residues. Germline CDR1 and CDR2: MNHEY and SVGEGT. Between the trimmed V and J ends, which lost 1 base and 4 bases, there was a span of 8 bases. The CDR3 sequence: CASSYWTVNQPQHF. Written as DNA, the CDR3 is TGTGCCAGCAGTTACTGGACAGTTAATCAGCCCCAGCATTTT.

Only a few counts were recorded for this clonotype. The CDR3, as DNA: TGCAGTGCTCCCGGCAGGTTGAGTATTTGGGGTAGCAATCAGCCCCAGCATTTT. Encoded protein: CSAPGRLSIWGSNQPQHF. The genes are TRBV20-1 and TRBJ1-5; D remains unclear. Trimming stripped 5 bases from V and 0 bases from J, with 23 bases between. CDR1 and CDR2 from the germline V gene are DFQATT and SNEGSKA (reference sequence). This CDR3 contains 18 residues.

This clonotype has just a few counts. The V call is TRBV9, the J call TRBJ2-3; tentative D call: TRBD2 (7 bases). Looked up from germline, CDR1 is SGDLS and CDR2 is YYNGEE. The length of the CDR3 is 15 residues. V was cut by 0 bases and J by 4 bases, with 12 bases left in between. The CDR3 loop reads CASSVGWGGSDTQYF. As DNA, the CDR3 is TGTGCCAGCAGCGTAGGTTGGGGGGGCTCAGATACGCAGTATTTT. The entire variable domain, with the rest obtained from reference TRBV9 and TRBJ2-3, is as follows: DSGVTQTPKHLITATGQRVTLRCSPRSGDLSVYWYQQSLDQGLQFLIQYYNGEERAKGNILERFSAQQFPDLHSELNLSSLELGDSALYFCASSVGWGGSDTQYFGPGTRLTVL.

The V gene is TRBV4-1, the J gene TRBJ1-4; D gene ambiguous. The V gene's germline CDR1 is MGHRA and CDR2 YSYEKL. The CDR3 covers 14 residues. Trimming cost V 4 bases and J 5 bases, with 11 bases left between them. The CDR3 DNA follows: TGCGCCAGCAGCCGGAGGATCCAGAATGAAAAACTGTTTTTT. Protein product: CASSRRIQNEKLFF.

This clonotype was observed a handful of times. This rearrangement joins TRBV4-3 to TRBJ1-2, with TRBD1 as a possible D gene (5 bases). Trimming took off 0 bases at V and 2 bases at J, with 16 bases between the two ends. CDR1 and CDR2 from the germline V gene are LGHNA and YSLEER. The CDR3 has 17 residues. The CDR3 nucleotides read TGCGCCAGCAGCCAAGAGCCCGAGGGGATAGTGAACTATGGCTACACCTTC. Amino acids: CASSQEPEGIVNYGYTF.

This clonotype occurred a few times. The chain has TRBV20-1 and TRBJ1-1, with TRBD1 identical over 9 bases. CDR3 length: 15 amino acids. From germline, CDR1 is DFQATT and CDR2 SNEGSKA (reference sequence). With V trimmed by 3 bases and J by 2 bases, 7 bases remained unmatched. CDR3: CSASSPDRGNTEAFF. The CDR3 DNA reads as TGCAGTGCTAGCTCCCCGGACAGGGGCAACACTGAAGCTTTCTTT.

The rearrangement links TRBV24-1 to TRBJ2-1; 7 bases line up with TRBD1. V was clipped by 3 bases and J by 5 bases; unmatched bases: 6. Germline values: CDR1 KGHDR, CDR2 SFDVKD. The CDR3 runs to 15 residues. The CDR3 loop reads CATSDAGTDNNEQFF. Written as DNA, the CDR3 is TGTGCCACCAGTGATGCCGGGACAGACAACAATGAGCAGTTCTTC.

This clonotype was observed at least ten times. The gene calls are TRBV6-5 and TRBJ2-2, with D unclear. Looked up from germline, CDR1 is MNHEY and CDR2 is SVGAGI. Trimming left V 2 bases short and J 6 bases short, with 10 bases between. The CDR3 length is 14 residues. CDR3 sequence: CASSYRPYPGELFF. The CDR3 DNA is TGTGCCAGCAGTTACAGACCGTACCCCGGGGAGCTGTTTTTT.

The table lists this clonotype with a few counts. The chain employs TRBV7-9 and TRBJ1-1; D is uncertain. Germline-derived CDR1 and CDR2 are SEHNR and FQNEAQ (reference sequence). The CDR3 is 15 amino acids. With 1 base removed from V and 0 bases from J, the gap between germline ends came to 9 bases. In DNA, the CDR3 is TGTGCCAGCAGCTTAGTGCCGGGCATGAACACTGAAGCTTTCTTT. Residues: CASSLVPGMNTEAFF. Full variable domain (remainder filled in from reference TRBV7-9 and TRBJ1-1): DTGVSQNPRHKITKRGQNVTFRCDPISEHNRLYWYRQTLGQGPEFLTYFQNEAQLEKSRLLSDRFSAERPKGSFSTLEIQRTEQGDSAMYLCASSLVPGMNTEAFFGQGTRLTVV.

This clonotype was counted only a few times. The gene calls are TRBV20-1 and TRBJ2-1; 9 nucleotides agree with TRBD2. Germline V CDR1 and CDR2: DFQATT, SNEGSKA (reference sequence). The CDR3 spans 12 residues. The junction had 3 bases not matched to a gene; V was cut back by 6 bases and J by 6 bases. The DNA of the CDR3 is TGCAGTGCAAGCGGGGGGTCCAATGAGCAGTTCTTC. Translating it yields CSASGGSNEQFF.

The table lists this clonotype with a few counts. This chain links TRBV5-1 with TRBJ2-7; 8 positions match TRBD1. This CDR3 region has 16 residues. Trimming removed 1 base from V and 2 bases from J; junction bases left unmatched: 8. From germline, CDR1 is SGHRS and CDR2 YFSETQ. CDR3 sequence (DNA): TGCGCCAGCAGCTTGACCCTCGGGGACAGGACCTACGAGCAGTACTTC. It yields the protein CASSLTLGDRTYEQYF.

This clonotype has only a few counts. J is TRBJ1-6 and V is TRBV27, with D tentatively TRBD1 (6 bases). Germline V gene lookup returns CDR1 MNHEY and CDR2 SMNVEV (reference sequence). V dropped 3 bases and J dropped 10 bases, with 10 bases sitting between them. This CDR3 is built from 13 residues. CDR3 nucleotides: TGTGCCAGCAGTTTTGGGACAAACTCACCCCTCCACTTT. Amino acids: CASSFGTNSPLHF.

This clonotype was seen a handful of times. The rearrangement joins TRBV7-9 to TRBJ1-3; 10 nucleotides agree with TRBD1. CDR1 and CDR2 (germline): SEHNR, FQNEAQ (reference sequence). The CDR3 consists of 18 residues. The junction had 14 bases not matched to a gene; V was cut back by 7 bases and J by 2 bases. CDR3 sequence (DNA): TGTGCCAGCACCGAATCAAGACAGGGGGCCAAACCTGGAAACACCATATATTTT. Its protein is CASTESRQGAKPGNTIYF.

V gene TRBV29-1 combines with J gene TRBJ2-3; TRBD2 aligns across 15 bases. The CDR3 is 17 residues long. Germline V gene lookup returns CDR1 SQVTM and CDR2 ANQGSEA. J lost 3 bases, V lost 1 base, and 5 bases had no gene match. This CDR3 is CSVEAWTSGGATDTQYF. CDR3 nucleotides: TGCAGCGTTGAAGCTTGGACTAGCGGGGGGGCAACAGATACGCAGTATTTT.

J is TRBJ2-3 and V is TRBV29-1, with 13 bases aligning to TRBD2. There are 15 residues in the CDR3. Germline CDR1 is SQVTM and CDR2 is ANQGSEA. Unmatched junction bases numbered 6, after V lost 4 bases and J lost 5 bases. The DNA for the CDR3 is TGCAGCGTTGGACGGGGACTAGCGGGGAGAGATACGCAGTATTTT. Protein product: CSVGRGLAGRDTQYF.

This clonotype was picked up a small number of times. The chain carries TRBV12-3 or TRBV12-4 and TRBJ2-1; 9 bases align to TRBD1. Unmatched junction bases numbered 9, after V lost 3 bases and J lost 6 bases. The length of the CDR3 is 16 residues. CDR3 nucleotide sequence: TGTGCCAGCAGTTTTGTGGGACAGGGTCCTTTCAATGAGCAGTTCTTC. Encoded protein: CASSFVGQGPFNEQFF.

The chain recombines TRBV5-1 with TRBJ1-4; 8 nucleotides line up with TRBD1. Trimming took 4 bases from V and 3 from J; bases not matched to a gene: 5. This CDR3 has 15 residues. Germline V gene data show CDR1 as SGHRS and CDR2 as YFSETQ. Here the CDR3 reads CASSAQGAANEKLFF. The CDR3 coding sequence is TGCGCCAGCAGCGCGCAGGGGGCGGCTAATGAAAAACTGTTTTTT. The full variable domain, in which reference TRBV5-1 and TRBJ1-4 provide the parts outside the CDR3, is KAGVTQTPRYLIKTRGQQVTLSCSPISGHRSVSWYQQTPGQGLQFLFEYFSETQRNKGNFPGRFSGRQFSNSRSEMNVSTLELGDSALYLCASSAQGAANEKLFFGSGTQLSVL.

This clonotype has ten or more counts. The chain combines TRBV29-1 with TRBJ1-2, with D perhaps matching TRBD1 (5 bases). The germline gives CDR1 SQVTM, CDR2 ANQGSEA. The CDR3 has 15 amino acids. V lost 7 bases to trimming and J lost 4 bases, with 22 bases between them. The DNA of the CDR3 is TGCAGCGCCATCACCTCTCGGGACGGAGTCTATGGCTACACCTTC. Translated: CSAITSRDGVYGYTF.

This clonotype has only a few counts. The chain uses TRBV3-1 and TRBJ2-7; no clear D. The CDR3 totals 12 residues. The V gene lost 0 bases and the J gene lost 11 bases, with 11 bases spanning the gap. CDR1 is LGHDT and CDR2 is YNNKEL in the germline V gene (reference sequence). The CDR3 region has the DNA TGTGCCAGCAGCCAAGATCAGGTTTGGAAGTACTTC. As protein: CASSQDQVWKYF.

There are a few counts of this clonotype. The J gene is TRBJ1-5, the V gene TRBV7-2; D gene unclear. V was clipped by 0 bases and J by 9 bases, with 3 bases between them. CDR3 size: 11 residues. Germline-derived CDR1 and CDR2 are SGHTA and FQGNSA. CDR3 bases: TGTGCCAGCAGCTTAGCAGGGCCCCAGCATTTT. It specifies CASSLAGPQHF. The variable domain in full, with the rest retrieved from reference TRBV7-2 and TRBJ1-5, is GAGVSQSPSNKVTEKGKDVELRCDPISGHTALYWYRQSLGQGLEFLIYFQGNSAPDKSGLPSDRFSAERTGGSVSTLTIQRTQQEDSAVYLCASSLAGPQHFGDGTRLSIL.

The V gene is TRBV6-6, the J gene TRBJ2-7, with D uncertain. Between the trimmed V and J ends, which lost 11 bases and 1 base, there was a span of 9 bases. This CDR3 comprises 11 residues. CDR1 is MNHNY and CDR2 is SVGAGI in the germline V gene (reference sequence). CDR3 nucleotide sequence: TGTGCCTCTACCGGGTCCTACGAGCAGTACTTC. Protein: CASTGSYEQYF.

The gene calls are TRBV18 and TRBJ1-4, with D perhaps matching TRBD1 (5 bases). V lost 1 base and J 0 bases, leaving 12 bases between the germline ends. Germline CDR1 reads KGHSH; CDR2 reads LQKENI. The CDR3 consists of 17 residues. In DNA, the CDR3 is TGTGCCAGCTCACCACGCAGCTACAGGTCAACTAATGAAAAACTGTTTTTT. Translation gives CASSPRSYRSTNEKLFF. Using reference TRBV18 and TRBJ1-4 for the parts outside the CDR3, the full variable domain is NAGVMQNPRHLVRRRGQEARLRCSPMKGHSHVYWYRQLPEEGLKFMVYLQKENIIDESGMPKERFSAEFPKEGPSILRIQQVVRGDSAAYFCASSPRSYRSTNEKLFFGSGTQLSVL.

This clonotype was counted ten times or more. CDR3 in DNA: TGCAGCGTTGTGGTAGCGGGGGGGATTAATGAGCAGTTCTTC. Protein sequence: CSVVVAGGINEQFF. The V and J genes are TRBV29-1 and TRBJ2-1; TRBD2 agrees at 11 bases. From germline, CDR1 is SQVTM and CDR2 ANQGSEA. The CDR3 consists of 14 residues. V was pared by 4 bases and J by 7 bases, with 6 bases of the junction left unmatched.

The chain uses TRBV27 and TRBJ2-6; D is unresolved. Germline-derived CDR1 and CDR2 are MNHEY and SMNVEV (reference sequence). Trimming removed 3 bases from V and 3 bases from J, with 3 bases in between. CDR3 length: 13 residues. DNA of the CDR3: TGTGCCAGCAGTTTTTTTGGGGCCAACGTCCTGACTTTC. It specifies CASSFFGANVLTF.

In this sample, this clonotype turned up a few times. The genes are TRBV28 and TRBJ2-1; a possible D gene is TRBD2 (7 bases). Trimming shortened V by 3 bases and J by 5 bases, and 11 bases separated the two germline ends. Germline assignment: CDR1 MDHEN and CDR2 SYDVKM. This CDR3 is built from 14 residues. The CDR3 DNA reads TGTGCCAGCAGTTTGCGCGGGGGCCACAATGAGCAGTTCTTC. It is translated as CASSLRGGHNEQFF.

This clonotype turned up a few times. J is TRBJ1-5 and V is TRBV7-2; no definite D call. Germline CDR1 and CDR2: SGHTA and FQGNSA. V lost 4 bases and J 9 bases, leaving 13 bases between the germline ends. The CDR3 totals 13 residues. The DNA of the CDR3 is TGTGCCAGCAGCTCCCGGACCTCTGGGCCCCAGCATTTT. This translates into CASSSRTSGPQHF.